The 18 T cell receptor beta chains given below trace back to one sample, sequenced in a study of human T cells and chemical hapten exposure. The time point is: pre-sensitization, week 0. Treatment meaning: therapeutic diphenylcyclopropenone sensitization with weekly scalp DPC. Each CDR3 protein gets one entry after TCRdb re-called the RACE reads with MiXCR. This sample has about 120,000 distinct CDR3 sequences, with approximately 12% found just once. Sample: whole blood, taken in connection with sensitization to the hapten diphenylcyclopropenone (DPC). The receptors were gathered from a woman aged 18-35 years with alopecia areata. Some clones in this sample may be carry-over from other donors' samples.

This clonotype was seen more than once but under ten times. The rearrangement links TRBV7-9 to TRBJ1-4, with 7 bases fitting TRBD1. The V segment lost 5 bases and the J segment 7 bases; nucleotides outside the gene matches: 7. The V gene's germline CDR1 is SEHNR and CDR2 FQNEAQ (reference sequence). The length of the CDR3 is 14 residues. This CDR3 reads CASSNTGVAEKLFF. The CDR3, as DNA: TGTGCCAGCAGCAATACAGGGGTGGCTGAAAAACTGTTTTTT.

V usage is TRBV7-8 and J usage is TRBJ1-1; 8 bases are a match to TRBD1. The junction had 11 bases not matched to a gene; V was cut back by 4 bases and J by 4 bases. CDR1 and CDR2 (germline): SGHVS, FQNEAQ. The CDR3 is 16 amino acids. CDR3 amino acids: CASSSSGTGVGTEAFF. The DNA for the CDR3 is TGTGCCAGCAGCTCGTCCGGGACAGGCGTGGGCACTGAAGCTTTCTTT.

The chain employs TRBV5-1 and TRBJ1-2; 7 positions match TRBD1. The length of the CDR3 is 15 residues. Germline CDR1 reads SGHRS; CDR2 reads YFSETQ. Losses at the gene ends were 4 bases for V and 4 bases for J; bases not matched to a gene: 10. CDR3 nucleotides: TGCGCCAGCAGCCCCTCCGGGACAGACCCCTATGGCTACACCTTC. It specifies CASSPSGTDPYGYTF. Looking up the rest from reference TRBV5-1 and TRBJ1-2 gives the full variable domain: KAGVTQTPRYLIKTRGQQVTLSCSPISGHRSVSWYQQTPGQGLQFLFEYFSETQRNKGNFPGRFSGRQFSNSRSEMNVSTLELGDSALYLCASSPSGTDPYGYTFGSGTRLTVV.

The chain carries TRBV7-9 and TRBJ1-1; D is undetermined. CDR1 is SEHNR and CDR2 is FQNEAQ in the germline V gene (reference sequence). The CDR3 is 17 residues long. Trimming removed 2 bases at V and 1 base at J, with 17 bases between. The CDR3 region is CASSLHPLFGGNTEAFF. The DNA for the CDR3 is TGTGCCAGCAGCTTACACCCCCTCTTTGGAGGGAACACTGAAGCTTTCTTT. The whole variable domain, filled in from reference TRBV7-9 and TRBJ1-1, reads DTGVSQNPRHKITKRGQNVTFRCDPISEHNRLYWYRQTLGQGPEFLTYFQNEAQLEKSRLLSDRFSAERPKGSFSTLEIQRTEQGDSAMYLCASSLHPLFGGNTEAFFGQGTRLTVV.

This rearrangement joins TRBV5-1 to TRBJ1-3; D gene unclear. The CDR3 loop spans 15 amino acids. The germline V and J ends were trimmed by 4 bases and 0 bases, with 11 bases remaining between them. The germline V gene has CDR1 SGHRS and CDR2 YFSETQ. CDR3 in amino acids: CASSPTGDSGNTIYF. CDR3 nucleotides: TGCGCCAGCAGCCCGACGGGAGACTCTGGAAACACCATATATTTT.

This clonotype came up many times. This chain joins TRBV7-8 and TRBJ2-7; TRBD1 aligns across 8 bases. Germline CDR1 SGHVS, CDR2 FQNEAQ. V lost 6 bases, J lost 3 bases, and 7 bases stayed unmatched. The CDR3 is made up of 14 amino acids. CDR3 sequence reads: CASSSRTGNYEQYF. CDR3 coding DNA: TGTGCCAGCAGTTCCCGGACAGGGAACTACGAGCAGTACTTC.

This clonotype was counted at least ten times. The gene calls are TRBV29-1 and TRBJ1-5, with D possibly being TRBD1 (5 bases). The V gene's germline CDR1 is SQVTM and CDR2 ANQGSEA. Deletions cut 4 bases from V and 3 bases from J, with 10 bases between. This CDR3 spans 13 amino acids. This chain's CDR3 is CSVADSYNQPQHF. The CDR3 DNA follows: TGCAGCGTTGCAGACAGCTACAATCAGCCCCAGCATTTT.

This clonotype was counted only a few times. The gene calls are TRBV7-9 and TRBJ1-2; no clear D. This CDR3 is 14 amino acids long. Looked up from germline, CDR1 is SEHNR and CDR2 is FQNEAQ (reference sequence). Between the trimmed V and J ends, which lost 1 base and 8 bases, there was a span of 14 bases. CDR3 nucleotides: TGTGCCAGCAGCTTAGATCTACAATGGGGAGGCTACACCTTC. Translated, it gives CASSLDLQWGGYTF. Complete variable domain (other parts from reference TRBV7-9 and TRBJ1-2): DTGVSQNPRHKITKRGQNVTFRCDPISEHNRLYWYRQTLGQGPEFLTYFQNEAQLEKSRLLSDRFSAERPKGSFSTLEIQRTEQGDSAMYLCASSLDLQWGGYTFGSGTRLTVV.

This clonotype was counted only a few times. The chain joins TRBV27 to TRBJ2-1; D remains unclear. Germline V gives CDR1 MNHEY, CDR2 SMNVEV (reference sequence). This CDR3 contains 14 residues. Deletions cut 2 bases from V and 2 bases from J, with 7 bases between. CDR3 protein: CASSLPGTYNEQFF. CDR3 DNA: TGTGCCAGCAGTTTACCCGGTACCTACAATGAGCAGTTCTTC.

The sample holds a few counts of this clonotype. The rearrangement links TRBV12-5 to TRBJ2-7; no firm D call. Germline V gives CDR1 LGHNT, CDR2 FRNRAP. V dropped 4 bases and J dropped 7 bases, with 17 bases sitting between them. The CDR3 length is 14 residues. Here the CDR3 reads CASGSSPVGWEQYF. The CDR3 DNA sequence: TGTGCTAGTGGTTCGAGTCCAGTGGGGTGGGAGCAGTACTTC.

This chain connects TRBV7-2 to TRBJ1-2; D unresolved. Trimming shortened V by 1 base and J by 0 bases, and 9 bases separated the two germline ends. The CDR3 has 15 residues. Germline CDR1 SGHTA, CDR2 FQGNSA. DNA of the CDR3: TGTGCCAGCAGCTTAGGGGCAGTAGCTAACTATGGCTACACCTTC. It is translated as CASSLGAVANYGYTF.

This clonotype was seen more than once but under ten times. The chain carries TRBV18 and TRBJ2-7; 10 bases map to TRBD1. The germline gives CDR1 KGHSH, CDR2 LQKENI. The CDR3 extends over 14 amino acids. V gave up 5 bases and J gave up 4 bases; unmatched junction bases: 5. The CDR3 DNA reads TGTGCCAGCTCATCGGGACAGGGGCAATACGAGCAGTACTTC. This gives the protein CASSSGQGQYEQYF.

J is TRBJ1-1 and V is TRBV4-3; unclear D gene. The germline gives CDR1 LGHNA, CDR2 YSLEER. V lost 4 bases, J lost 0 bases, and 15 bases lay in between. The CDR3 consists of 16 residues. CDR3 amino acids: CASSPGPGKMNTEAFF. Written as DNA, the CDR3 is TGCGCCAGCAGCCCGGGCCCTGGGAAGATGAACACTGAAGCTTTCTTT.

The sample holds many counts of this clonotype. V and J are TRBV6-2 or TRBV6-3 and TRBJ2-7; D is ambiguous. CDR1 is MNHEY, CDR2 SVGEGT, per germline. The CDR3 loop spans 14 amino acids. V was clipped by 2 bases and J by 5 bases, with 13 bases between them. CDR3 region: CASSYLGSGDEQYF. The DNA for the CDR3 is TGTGCCAGCAGTTACCTGGGTTCCGGCGACGAGCAGTACTTC.

CDR3 loop: CSAPANRVEQYF. The DNA of the CDR3 is TGCAGTGCTCCTGCTAACAGGGTCGAGCAGTACTTC. V is TRBV20-1 and J is TRBJ2-7, with D perhaps TRBD1 (6 bases). V dropped 5 bases and J dropped 6 bases, with 14 bases sitting between them. The CDR3 sequence is 12 residues long. CDR1 is DFQATT, CDR2 SNEGSKA, per germline (reference sequence).

This clonotype turned up a few times. The chain combines TRBV20-1 with TRBJ1-1; tentatively, D is TRBD1 (5 bases). The V gene's germline CDR1 is DFQATT and CDR2 SNEGSKA (reference sequence). The CDR3 length is 15 residues. Deletions cut 3 bases from V and 1 base from J, with 15 bases between. CDR3 region: CSASTPETENTEAFF. The CDR3 DNA reads as TGCAGTGCTAGTACCCCCGAGACAGAGAACACTGAAGCTTTCTTT.

The chain links TRBV4-3 to TRBJ2-4, with D perhaps given as TRBD1 or TRBD2 (6 bases each). The V gene's germline CDR1 is LGHNA and CDR2 YSLEER. Trimming took 3 bases from V and 6 from J, leaving 15 bases between them. The CDR3 covers 15 residues. The CDR3 reads CASSQAPGEVNIQYF. In DNA form, the CDR3 reads TGCGCCAGCAGCCAGGCCCCAGGGGAGGTAAACATTCAGTACTTC.

Ten or more counts support this clonotype. The chain combines TRBV10-3 with TRBJ2-7; D remains unclear. Between the trimmed V and J ends, which lost 2 bases and 4 bases, there was a span of 9 bases. CDR1 is ENHRY and CDR2 is SYGVKD in the germline V gene. The CDR3 totals 13 residues. Written as DNA, the CDR3 is TGTGCCATCAGTGAGAAGGCGTCTTACGAGCAGTACTTC. Residues: CAISEKASYEQYF.